The T cell receptor beta chain described here comes from a study of long-term antiretroviral therapy in people with HIV. Regarding the study as a whole: Diversity measured after ART increased yet remained under transplant donor controls. Blood was collected between the mid-2000s and the late 2010s, possibly under older ART regimens. At every time point, clones expanded before ART dominated the repertoire.

The V and J ends lost 3 bases and 0 bases respectively, with 9 bases between them. The CDR3 sequence is 13 residues long. Germline CDR1 reads SQVTM; CDR2 reads ANQGSEA. With survey level as its setting, the immunoSEQ assay was v3.0. Per-sample targets for sequencing were roughly 35,000-50,000 T-cell genomes. Only in-frame clones appear in the TCRdb table, and some are missing; sequencing was by immunoSEQ multiplex PCR. The sample lists some 14,000 clones, about four fifths occurring once. A note on this clone: Antigen unknown.

The material sequenced was unsorted PBMCs, taken just before starting antiretroviral therapy. The J gene is TRBJ2-7, the V gene TRBV29-1; the D is unclear. This receptor was identified in a man in his forties or fifties with HIV. This CDR3 is CSVEVTNSYEQYF. In DNA, the CDR3 is TGCAGCGTTGAGGTCACCAACTCCTACGAGCAGTACTTC.